This T cell receptor beta chain was sequenced for a study of Tregs in tolerant kidney transplant recipients. This clone is called medium-sized based on its frequency. The nonmyeloablative bone marrow transplants came from related graft donors, with transient mixed chimerism. CD4+CD25+CD127- Tregs, CD4+CD25- non-Tregs, CD4 and CD8 cells were sorted. Sequencing was performed with immunoSEQ multiplex PCR; in TCRdb, only in-frame clones are kept and a portion is missing. Recorded for this sample: about 14,000 clones. The sequence was obtained from a human patient who received a combined kidney and bone marrow transplant. The graft donor may be the source of some T cells. The source was CD8+ T cells from blood (PBMCs), collected 6 months after the transplant.

CDR3 DNA (partial): TGTGCCAGCAGCGCCGCGGGGGGAAATCGAGAGACG. Its protein product is CASSAAGGNRET. In full, the CDR3 is CASSAAGGNRETQYF. The chain employs TRBV7-7 and TRBJ2-3; 8 bases line up with TRBD2. Read data end 3 residues before the CDR3 end; the end is taken from the germline J gene. The CDR3 is made up of 15 amino acids. Germline lookup yields CDR1 SSHAT and CDR2 FNYEAQ (reference sequence). Variable domain in full (rest from reference TRBV7-7 and TRBJ2-3): GAGVSQSPRYKVTKRGQDVTLRCDPISSHATLYWYQQALGQGPEFLTYFNYEAQPDKSGLPSDRFSAERPEGSISTLTIQRTEQRDSAMYRCASSAAGGNRETQYFGPGTRLTVL.